The 30 T cell receptor beta chains in this list originate from one sample, sequenced in a study of lymphopenia after photon versus proton radiotherapy. Repertoires were generated with immunoSEQ multiplex PCR, while TCRdb's copy carries only in-frame clones and drops some. This table has 40,000 or so clones, about 93% appearing once. The sequenced sample was peripheral blood, obtained from a patient treated with photon-based radiotherapy. Receptors were obtained from a man aged 60-69 years with cholangiocarcinoma.

The gene calls are TRBV12-5 and TRBJ2-3, with 11 bases identical to TRBD2. The trim removed 6 bases at V and 1 base at J, leaving 0 bases unmatched. Germline CDR1 LGHNT, CDR2 FRNRAP. The CDR3 length is 14 residues. The CDR3 loop reads CASGTSGGTDTQYF. As DNA, the CDR3 is TGTGCTAGTGGGACTAGCGGGGGCACAGATACGCAGTATTTT.

V is TRBV7-2 and J is TRBJ2-7; 8 bases map to TRBD1. The CDR3 consists of 15 residues. With V trimmed by 6 bases and J by 8 bases, 15 bases remained unmatched. Per the germline V gene, CDR1 is SGHTA and CDR2 is FQGNSA. The chain's CDR3 is CASSQPTGEIYKQYF. CDR3 nucleotides: TGTGCCAGCAGTCAGCCGACAGGGGAAATCTATAAGCAGTACTTC.

Only a few counts were recorded for this clone. V usage is TRBV7-3 and J usage is TRBJ2-1; 15 bases agree with TRBD2. V trimming: 0 bases; J trimming: 7 bases; junction bases outside the gene matches: 4. In germline, CDR1 is SGHTA, CDR2 FQGTGA. The CDR3 extends over 17 amino acids. The CDR3 DNA reads as TGTGCCAGCAGCTTAACGGGACTAGCGGGGGGCGCAAATGAGCAGTTCTTC. Its protein product is CASSLTGLAGGANEQFF.

This chain uses TRBV6-1 with TRBJ2-6; D unresolved. Germline CDR1 is MNHNS and CDR2 is SASEGT. V dropped 3 bases and J dropped 0 bases, with 12 bases sitting between them. The CDR3 length is 17 residues. CDR3: CASSEASHLSGANVLTF. CDR3 DNA: TGTGCCAGCAGTGAGGCCAGCCATCTCTCTGGGGCCAACGTCCTGACTTTC.

The rearrangement links TRBV6-1 to TRBJ1-6; 7 bases map to TRBD1. The V segment lost 8 bases and the J segment 5 bases; nucleotides outside the gene matches: 6. Germline V lookup: CDR1 MNHNS, CDR2 SASEGT. The CDR3 length is 14 residues. DNA of the CDR3: TGTGCCAGCCTGCGGACAGGCAATAATTCACCCCTCCACTTT. Amino acids: CASLRTGNNSPLHF.

The count of this clone is one. The rearrangement links TRBV7-6 to TRBJ2-1; TRBD2 aligns across 9 bases. Looked up from germline, CDR1 is SGHVS and CDR2 is FNYEAQ. The CDR3 consists of 18 residues. V shed 1 base and J 6 bases; nucleotides not matched to a gene: 13. The CDR3 here is CASSLVALSSGNSNEQFF. DNA for the CDR3: TGTGCCAGCAGCTTAGTCGCCCTATCTAGCGGGAATAGCAATGAGCAGTTCTTC. Full variable domain (missing parts from reference TRBV7-6 and TRBJ2-1): GAGVSQSPRYKVTKRGQDVALRCDPISGHVSLYWYRQALGQGPEFLTYFNYEAQQDKSGLPNDRFSAERPEGSISTLTIQRTEQRDSAMYRCASSLVALSSGNSNEQFFGPGTRLTVL.

CDR3 residues: CASRGDSLQQFF. The CDR3 coding sequence is TGTGCCAGCAGAGGGGACTCCCTCCAGCAGTTCTTC. The chain uses TRBV2 and TRBJ2-1; possibly TRBD2 for D (6 bases). Trimming took 6 bases from V and 11 from J, leaving 14 bases between them. The germline V gene has CDR1 SNHLY and CDR2 FYNNEI. The CDR3 extends over 12 amino acids.

The chain has TRBV9 and TRBJ2-5; weak D call: TRBD2 (7 bases). The CDR3 consists of 16 residues. The V end lost 0 bases, the J end lost 4 bases, and 16 bases lay between the germline ends. Germline loops: CDR1 SGDLS, CDR2 YYNGEE. The CDR3 region is CASSVATGGFRETQYF. The CDR3 coding sequence is TGTGCCAGCAGCGTAGCAACGGGGGGCTTCAGAGAGACCCAGTACTTC.

The chain joins TRBV25-1 to TRBJ1-2, with D hard to call. Germline V gene lookup returns CDR1 MGHDK and CDR2 SYGVNS. With 5 bases removed from V and 2 bases from J, the gap between germline ends came to 18 bases. CDR3 size: 16 residues. The CDR3 region is CASSNNYPGKNYGYTF. The DNA for the CDR3 is TGTGCCAGCAGTAATAATTACCCGGGAAAGAACTATGGCTACACCTTC.

The table lists this clone with a few counts. The rearrangement joins TRBV6-6 to TRBJ2-5; weak D call: TRBD2 (5 bases). Germline-derived CDR1 and CDR2 are MNHNY and SVGAGI (reference sequence). V lost 4 bases to trimming and J lost 4 bases, with 10 bases between them. This CDR3 region has 13 residues. For the CDR3, the DNA is TGTGCCAGCAGTTCCACTAGTCCAGAGACCCAGTACTTC. Encoded protein: CASSSTSPETQYF.

The rearrangement joins TRBV6-5 to TRBJ2-7; D ambiguous. The V gene lost 6 bases and the J gene lost 6 bases, with 12 bases spanning the gap. The CDR3 has 12 residues. Germline assignment: CDR1 MNHEY and CDR2 SVGAGI. CDR3 DNA sequence: TGTGCCAGCAGGGCCGGTGCGGCCGAGCAGTACTTC. This codes for CASRAGAAEQYF.

The V gene is TRBV7-2, the J gene TRBJ2-3; 8 bases line up with TRBD2. Germline V gene sequence: CDR1 SGHTA, CDR2 FQGNSA. CDR3 length: 15 amino acids. J lost 4 bases, V lost 5 bases, and 8 bases had no gene match. Here the CDR3 DNA reads TGTGCCAGCAGCCGTCGGGGGGGCGGCGCAGATACGCAGTATTTT. Translation gives CASSRRGGGADTQYF.

The V call is TRBV28, the J call TRBJ2-7; no reliable D call. Germline loops: CDR1 MDHEN, CDR2 SYDVKM. V lost 5 bases and J 2 bases, leaving 4 bases between the germline ends. The CDR3 length is 11 residues. The CDR3 is CASSRTYEQYF. In nucleotides, the CDR3 is TGTGCCAGCAGTCGGACCTACGAGCAGTACTTC. Drawing the rest from reference TRBV28 and TRBJ2-7, the complete variable domain is DVKVTQSSRYLVKRTGEKVFLECVQDMDHENMFWYRQDPGLGLRLIYFSYDVKMKEKGDIPEGYSVSREKKERFSLILESASTNQTSMYLCASSRTYEQYFGPGTRLTVT.

The chain uses TRBV11-2 and TRBJ2-3; D remains ambiguous. Germline V gene lookup returns CDR1 SGHAT and CDR2 FQNNGV. Trimming removed 3 bases at V and 4 bases at J, with 11 bases between. The CDR3 sequence is 14 residues long. CDR3 bases: TGTGCCAGCAGCTTGAACCCGAGGCCAGATACGCAGTATTTT. Its translation: CASSLNPRPDTQYF.

The chain employs TRBV28 and TRBJ1-5; TRBD1 might be the D (6 bases). Per the germline V gene, CDR1 is MDHEN and CDR2 is SYDVKM. CDR3 length: 16 residues. V gave up 1 base and J gave up 3 bases, with 13 bases separating them. The CDR3 loop is CASSLSAGDFNQPQHF. For the CDR3, the DNA is TGTGCCAGCAGTTTATCCGCAGGGGACTTCAATCAGCCCCAGCATTTT.

The chain links TRBV11-3 to TRBJ2-7; 8 nucleotides match TRBD1. Germline V gene data show CDR1 as SGHNT and CDR2 as YENEEA. Losses at the gene ends were 6 bases for V and 5 bases for J; bases not matched to a gene: 9. This CDR3 has 14 amino acids. The CDR3 nucleotides are TGTGCCAGCAGTCGAGGACAGGGTTTTGACGAGCAGTACTTC. Amino acid sequence: CASSRGQGFDEQYF.

The V call is TRBV28, the J call TRBJ1-5; D is unresolved. The CDR3 is made up of 15 amino acids. V lost 7 bases, J lost 4 bases, and 17 bases lay in between. The germline V gene has CDR1 MDHEN and CDR2 SYDVKM. The CDR3 loop reads CASTLVRGINQPQHF. Here the CDR3 DNA reads TGTGCCAGCACTCTAGTCAGAGGGATAAATCAGCCCCAGCATTTT.

Points on this clone: A read error may produce the germline difference seen at one junction end. This sequence joins TRBV4-3 and TRBJ1-2; weak D call: TRBD1 (5 bases). This CDR3 region has 12 residues. CDR1 LGHNA and CDR2 YSLEER come from the germline V gene. CDR3 bases: TGCGCCAGCAGCCAAGACCCCGGGGGTGTGGTTTTC. It yields the protein CASSQDPGGVVF.

The chain recombines TRBV7-3 with TRBJ1-1; D perhaps matches TRBD1 (6 bases). CDR3 length equals 14 residues. The V end lost 5 bases, the J end lost 5 bases, and 15 bases lay between the germline ends. CDR1 SGHTA and CDR2 FQGTGA come from the germline V gene. The CDR3 DNA follows: TGTGCCAGCAGCCGACTAGGGGGGCGGACTGAAGCTTTCTTT. Amino acid sequence: CASSRLGGRTEAFF.

This rearrangement joins TRBV10-2 to TRBJ2-2, with TRBD2 matching over 10 bases. V trimming: 7 bases; J trimming: 7 bases; junction bases outside the gene matches: 6. Germline V CDR1 and CDR2: WSHSY, SAAADI. The CDR3 covers 14 residues. For the CDR3, the DNA is TGCGCCAGCACGCCTAGCGGGAGAGGCGGGGAGCTGTTTTTT. Its protein product is CASTPSGRGGELFF.

The rearrangement joins TRBV18 to TRBJ2-3, with TRBD2 matching over 10 bases. CDR1 and CDR2 from the germline V gene are KGHSH and LQKENI. CDR3 size: 17 residues. The J segment lost 4 bases and the V segment lost 1 base, leaving 8 bases of the junction unmatched. The CDR3 is CASSPRYSGRRSDTQYF. The DNA for the CDR3 is TGTGCCAGCTCACCACGGTATAGCGGGAGGAGGTCAGATACGCAGTATTTT.

CDR3 loop: CASSMASSYNEQFF. Written as DNA, the CDR3 is TGTGCCAGCTCAATGGCGAGCTCCTACAATGAGCAGTTCTTC. This chain links TRBV18 with TRBJ2-1, with unresolved D. CDR3 length: 14 amino acids. Germline CDR1 and CDR2: KGHSH and LQKENI. The V gene lost 5 bases and the J gene lost 0 bases, with 8 bases spanning the gap.

The V and J genes are TRBV28 and TRBJ1-5; a weak D match, TRBD1 (5 bases). The germline V gene encodes CDR1 MDHEN and CDR2 SYDVKM. This CDR3 comprises 14 residues. Trimming removed 9 bases at V and 1 base at J, with 13 bases between. The CDR3 DNA reads as TGTGCCAGTTCACAGGTACGGAGCAATCAGCCCCAGCATTTT. As protein: CASSQVRSNQPQHF.

The V call is TRBV11-3, the J call TRBJ1-1, with D uncertain. The germline V gene has CDR1 SGHNT and CDR2 YENEEA. This CDR3 comprises 12 residues. The V end lost 2 bases, the J end lost 1 base, and 2 bases lay between the germline ends. The chain's CDR3 is CASSLTNTEAFF. The CDR3 bases are TGTGCCAGCAGCTTAACGAACACTGAAGCTTTCTTT.

The rearrangement links TRBV4-1 to TRBJ1-1, with TRBD1 identical over 12 bases. The germline gives CDR1 MGHRA, CDR2 YSYEKL. This CDR3 spans 17 amino acids. J was trimmed by 6 bases and V by 4 bases; bases with no gene match: 12. This chain's CDR3 is CASSRSPSGTGGSEAFF. In nucleotides, the CDR3 is TGCGCCAGCAGCCGCTCCCCGTCCGGGACAGGGGGCTCTGAAGCTTTCTTT.

The chain combines TRBV6-8 with TRBJ2-5, with TRBD1 matching 7 bases. J was trimmed by 5 bases and V by 2 bases; bases with no gene match: 14. In germline, CDR1 is MNHGY, CDR2 SAAAGT. This CDR3 comprises 17 residues. The CDR3 sequence: CASSYVLQGNGRETQYF. CDR3 coding DNA: TGTGCCAGCAGTTACGTTTTACAGGGGAATGGCCGGGAGACCCAGTACTTC.

The chain recombines TRBV18 with TRBJ1-6; unclear D gene. CDR1 KGHSH and CDR2 LQKENI come from the germline V gene. The V end was cut by 8 bases, the J end by 7 bases, with 18 bases between. This CDR3 is built from 15 residues. The CDR3 bases are TGTGCCAGCCCTCTCTTCGAAGGCCAAAATTCACCCCTCCACTTT. Its translation: CASPLFEGQNSPLHF.

The V call is TRBV28, the J call TRBJ2-6; unclear D gene. CDR1 and CDR2 from the germline V gene are MDHEN and SYDVKM. V was clipped by 5 bases and J by 5 bases, with 10 bases between them. The CDR3 has 14 amino acids. The CDR3 coding sequence is TGTGCCAGCAGTCCCGCCTGGAGGGCCAACGTCCTGACTTTC. Residues: CASSPAWRANVLTF.

CDR3 DNA: TGTGCCAGCAAAACCGGGGGGAACACCATATATTTT. Encoded protein: CASKTGGNTIYF. The chain is built from TRBV6-5 and TRBJ1-3, with D possibly matching TRBD1 (5 bases). Germline-derived CDR1 and CDR2 are MNHEY and SVGAGI. The CDR3 length is 12 residues. V was pared by 7 bases and J by 7 bases, with 11 bases between.

The rearrangement links TRBV7-2 to TRBJ2-7; D gene uncertain. V lost 1 base and J lost 0, with 10 bases in between. The CDR3 covers 15 residues. CDR1 and CDR2 (germline): SGHTA, FQGNSA. CDR3 nucleotide sequence: TGTGCCAGCAGCTTAGAGGTAGGCTCCTCCTACGAGCAGTACTTC. It translates to CASSLEVGSSYEQYF.